This T cell receptor (beta chain) was recovered during a study of cytomegalovirus exposure and HLA in healthy donors. Study at large: Earlier, 110 million or so unique TCR beta sequences were recovered from about 179 million T cells by an analysis.

The CDR3 is 15 residues long. CDR1 MNHNS and CDR2 SASEGT come from the germline V gene. Comment on this clone: Mismatch with germline at one junction end may stem from a read error.

The PCR contained 60 Vbeta and 13 Jbeta primers. Libraries were prepared by immunoSEQ multiplex PCR; TCRdb keeps only in-frame clonotypes and omits some of them. The sample holds 120,000 to 150,000 clones; around 79% are singletons and the top ten take about 0.91%. The sequence came from a man aged 18-30 years in good health and CMV-seronegative. J is TRBJ1-6 and V is TRBV6-1; D is possibly TRBD1 (6 bases). The source material was PBMCs. CDR3 amino acids: CASKPPGTINSPLHF. CDR3 nucleotides: TGTGCGAGCAAACCTCCCGGGACAATCAATTCACCCCTCCACTTT.